This entry describes one T cell receptor beta chain. This clonotype was recorded a few times. What this receptor recognizes is not known. Per-base qualities were not stored, and no clone one base away is much larger. This specimen comes from a study of blood T cells in healthy people across ages (dated by TCRdb to 2013 to 2016). For context, the study as a whole: In model experiments, template switching captured about one uniquely barcoded TCR beta cDNA molecule for every two T cells. Age-related changes in TCR beta repertoire diversity were measured in the study by deep sequencing normalized with unique cDNA molecular identifiers. The donors were divided into four age groups: young (average about 16 years), middle-aged (over 35), aged (approximately 62) and long-lived (about 84). To avoid experimental bias, donors of different ages were spread randomly across the sequencing lanes. Two additional independent replicas of 1 million unique cDNA reads from the same blood draw were analyzed for two donors (one aged 18 to 29 and one aged 80 or older). Study-level results and caveats: Compared with the aged group, the long-lived group had more naive CD4+ T cells, fewer expanded clones and increased TCR diversity, a pattern suggesting age selection. Estimates of total diversity based on one million sequenced T cells were regarded as lower bounds and as underestimates. Donor CMV infection status was unknown, potentially confounding age-related changes in expanded clonotypes. Bulk unsorted PBMC profiling prevented conclusive comparison of naive and antigen-experienced compartments. Observed TCR beta diversity correlated strongly with the percentage of naive T cells measured by flow cytometry. Observed TCR beta diversity per million T cells fell roughly linearly with age, and a significant reduction was already apparent by age about 43.

The donors were under 40 Caucasian individuals from Russia, aged roughly 6 to 100 years, who were systemically healthy. Approximately 9.7 milliliters of peripheral blood were drawn from each donor into EDTA-treated Vacutainer tubes. Ficoll-Paque density-gradient centrifugation was used to isolate PBMCs, with at least 6.5 million per sample. Total RNA was extracted from PBMCs with Trizol reagent, with at least 5.5 micrograms obtained per sample. For every donor, flow cytometry on a PBMC aliquot measured the percentage of naive CD45RAhigh/CD27high T cells. The library relied on 5' RACE. The sequencer listed for this sample is Illumina HiSeq 2500. A second PCR of roughly 6 to 11 cycles was run with a J-beta primer mix and a sample-barcoded 5' primer. Each TCR beta cDNA molecule received a unique molecular identifier from a template-switch 5' adaptor carrying 12 random nucleotides. At least 3 million CDR3-containing paired-end reads were obtained from each sample. First-strand cDNA was synthesized from all RNA with the Mint cDNA synthesis kit, primed by a TRBC-specific oligonucleotide. Following uracil-DNA glycosylase treatment, all cDNA underwent a first 18-cycle PCR with the universal primers M1SS and BC2_uni_R. The authors processed their data as follows. Each sample was normalized by randomly selecting 1 million high-quality reads, each carrying a distinct molecular identifier. Instead of being binned into consensus sequences, reads that shared molecular identifiers were thrown out. MiTCR, with a Q25 quality threshold and the strictest error-elimination algorithm, was used for CDR3 identification, clonotype clustering and error correction. A nonparametric unseen species model with Euler transformation was used to estimate a lower bound on total TCR beta diversity. In TCRdb, the public reads were trimmed at Q25 with fastp and aligned with MiXCR, with productive beta chains retained. Rows with a matching CDR3 protein are joined into one entry that keeps the most common DNA and genes. The V and J calls come from TCRdb's annotation, not from the publication. The sample profile shows 1.5 million to 2 million distinct CDR3 sequences; roughly 28% of them were found once. The ten most abundant clones make up roughly 8% of the sample.

From a lookup of the germline V gene, CDR1 and CDR2 are MNHEY and SVGEGT. The CDR3 goes from the cysteine to the phenylalanine over 15 residues. This entry keeps only the CDR3 DNA: 45 bases, framed from base 1. Between the V and J ends, shortened by 6 bases and 0 bases respectively, the junction contains 12 bases. The source is a woman in her thirties in good health. Input material: blood. The chain employs TRBV6-2 or TRBV6-3 and TRBJ2-1, with TRBD2 perhaps the D gene, on 6 matching bases. The DNA is TGTGCCAGCAGCCATAGCGGAGGCTCCTACAATGAGCAGTTCTTC. Protein translation: CASSHSGGSYNEQFF.